The rows below give T cell receptor beta chains drawn from one sample of a study of blood T cell repertoires in COVID-19. The repertoire was sequenced with immunoSEQ multiplex PCR; TCRdb's copy has only in-frame clones and lacks some. The sample carries approximately 180,000 clones, roughly 84% recorded once. Sequenced material: PBMCs or T cells enriched from blood (not recorded which). The receptor source for this set is a human donor with acute COVID-19. The donor label of this sample is uncertain. CDR3s include the opening cysteine and the closing phenylalanine or tryptophan. D genes are given only for firm matches. Some rows have no size entry. The others give once, few or many, or a class for an expanded clone.

V gene	CDR3 length	D gene	clone size	J gene	CDR3 DNA	CDR3 protein
TRBV7-2	15	-	-	TRBJ2-7	TGTGCCAGCAGCGTAGGGACACACTTGCCCTACGAGCAGTACTTC	CASSVGTHLPYEQYF
TRBV4-1	13	-	-	TRBJ2-7	TGCGCCAGCAGCCTCATACAGGGCGACGAGCAGTACTTC	CASSLIQGDEQYF
TRBV24-1	14	-	-	TRBJ2-5	TGTGCCACCAGTCCTTACGGGTCGCAAGAGACCCAGTACTTC	CATSPYGSQETQYF
TRBV19	19	TRBD1	-	TRBJ2-6	TGTGCCAGTAGTATCTTCGGGACAGGGGTTTCACCTGGGGCCAACGTCCTGACTTTC	CASSIFGTGVSPGANVLTF
TRBV11-2	15	-	-	TRBJ1-4	TGTGCCAGCAGCTTAGGGGCAGGGCACAATGAAAAACTGTTTTTT	CASSLGAGHNEKLFF
TRBV5-4	15	TRBD1	few	TRBJ1-1	TGTGCCAGCAGCGCCACCGGACAGGGCGAGACTGAAGCTTTCTTT	CASSATGQGETEAFF
TRBV3-1/TRBV3-2	15	-	-	TRBJ1-4	TGTGCCAGCAGCCCTTACCTCGGGGGGAACGAAAAACTGTTTTTT	CASSPYLGGNEKLFF
TRBV4-1	15	-	-	TRBJ2-7	TGCGCCAGCAGCCCCCTCCGGACAAGCTCCTACGAGCAGTACTTC	CASSPLRTSSYEQYF
TRBV6-5	14	-	-	TRBJ2-7	TGTGCCAGCAGTCTGGCCACAGGGAGCAACGAGCAGTACTTC	CASSLATGSNEQYF
TRBV7-6	16	TRBD2	-	TRBJ2-3	TGTGCCAGCAGCTTAGGTCCGGGGGGGCCCGCAGATACGCAGTATTTT	CASSLGPGGPADTQYF
TRBV7-2	14	TRBD1	-	TRBJ2-7	TGTGCCAGCAGCCCACGGACAGGCTACTACGAGCAGTACTTC	CASSPRTGYYEQYF
TRBV12-3/TRBV12-4	13	-	-	TRBJ1-5	TGTGCCAGCAGTGAACAGGGTTATCAGCCCCAGCATTTT	CASSEQGYQPQHF
TRBV19	11	-	-	TRBJ2-2	TGTGCCAGTTCCACTCCCGGGGAGCTGTTTTTT	CASSTPGELFF
TRBV4-3	14	-	-	TRBJ1-2	TGCGCCAGCAGCCAAGACACTGCTAACTATGGCTACACCTTC	CASSQDTANYGYTF
TRBV19	15	-	-	TRBJ1-3	TGTGCCAGTAGTCCGGTGGAGTCCTCTGGAAACACCATATATTTT	CASSPVESSGNTIYF
TRBV7-2	15	TRBD1	-	TRBJ1-6	TGTGCCAGCAGTCCGGACAGGGTGTATAATTCACCCCTCCACTTT	CASSPDRVYNSPLHF
TRBV9	17	TRBD1	-	TRBJ1-2	TGTGCCAGCAGCGTAAGGGGCGACAGGGGCGGTATGTCGGGCTACACCTTC	CASSVRGDRGGMSGYTF
TRBV2	18	TRBD2	-	TRBJ2-2	TGTGCCAGCAGTTTTCCGGGCCAGCGGGGGGGCCTCACCGGGGAGCTGTTTTTT	CASSFPGQRGGLTGELFF
TRBV9	13	-	-	TRBJ2-3	TGTGCCAGCAGCCCGGAGGGAGCAGATACGCAGTATTTT	CASSPEGADTQYF
TRBV9	15	TRBD2	-	TRBJ2-3	TGTGCCAGCAGCGCCGCGGGGGGAGACACAGATACGCAGTATTTT	CASSAAGGDTDTQYF
TRBV5-3	13	-	-	TRBJ1-2	TGTGCCAGAAGCTTATCTGCGGCAGGGGGCTACACCTTC	CARSLSAAGGYTF
TRBV7-9	15	TRBD1	-	TRBJ2-5	TGTGCCAGCAGCCAGGCACAGGGGTACCAAGAGACCCAGTACTTC	CASSQAQGYQETQYF
TRBV18	17	TRBD1	few	TRBJ1-1	TGTGCCAGCTCACCACCCCGGGACAGGGGGTTGGGGGCTGAAGCTTTCTTT	CASSPPRDRGLGAEAFF